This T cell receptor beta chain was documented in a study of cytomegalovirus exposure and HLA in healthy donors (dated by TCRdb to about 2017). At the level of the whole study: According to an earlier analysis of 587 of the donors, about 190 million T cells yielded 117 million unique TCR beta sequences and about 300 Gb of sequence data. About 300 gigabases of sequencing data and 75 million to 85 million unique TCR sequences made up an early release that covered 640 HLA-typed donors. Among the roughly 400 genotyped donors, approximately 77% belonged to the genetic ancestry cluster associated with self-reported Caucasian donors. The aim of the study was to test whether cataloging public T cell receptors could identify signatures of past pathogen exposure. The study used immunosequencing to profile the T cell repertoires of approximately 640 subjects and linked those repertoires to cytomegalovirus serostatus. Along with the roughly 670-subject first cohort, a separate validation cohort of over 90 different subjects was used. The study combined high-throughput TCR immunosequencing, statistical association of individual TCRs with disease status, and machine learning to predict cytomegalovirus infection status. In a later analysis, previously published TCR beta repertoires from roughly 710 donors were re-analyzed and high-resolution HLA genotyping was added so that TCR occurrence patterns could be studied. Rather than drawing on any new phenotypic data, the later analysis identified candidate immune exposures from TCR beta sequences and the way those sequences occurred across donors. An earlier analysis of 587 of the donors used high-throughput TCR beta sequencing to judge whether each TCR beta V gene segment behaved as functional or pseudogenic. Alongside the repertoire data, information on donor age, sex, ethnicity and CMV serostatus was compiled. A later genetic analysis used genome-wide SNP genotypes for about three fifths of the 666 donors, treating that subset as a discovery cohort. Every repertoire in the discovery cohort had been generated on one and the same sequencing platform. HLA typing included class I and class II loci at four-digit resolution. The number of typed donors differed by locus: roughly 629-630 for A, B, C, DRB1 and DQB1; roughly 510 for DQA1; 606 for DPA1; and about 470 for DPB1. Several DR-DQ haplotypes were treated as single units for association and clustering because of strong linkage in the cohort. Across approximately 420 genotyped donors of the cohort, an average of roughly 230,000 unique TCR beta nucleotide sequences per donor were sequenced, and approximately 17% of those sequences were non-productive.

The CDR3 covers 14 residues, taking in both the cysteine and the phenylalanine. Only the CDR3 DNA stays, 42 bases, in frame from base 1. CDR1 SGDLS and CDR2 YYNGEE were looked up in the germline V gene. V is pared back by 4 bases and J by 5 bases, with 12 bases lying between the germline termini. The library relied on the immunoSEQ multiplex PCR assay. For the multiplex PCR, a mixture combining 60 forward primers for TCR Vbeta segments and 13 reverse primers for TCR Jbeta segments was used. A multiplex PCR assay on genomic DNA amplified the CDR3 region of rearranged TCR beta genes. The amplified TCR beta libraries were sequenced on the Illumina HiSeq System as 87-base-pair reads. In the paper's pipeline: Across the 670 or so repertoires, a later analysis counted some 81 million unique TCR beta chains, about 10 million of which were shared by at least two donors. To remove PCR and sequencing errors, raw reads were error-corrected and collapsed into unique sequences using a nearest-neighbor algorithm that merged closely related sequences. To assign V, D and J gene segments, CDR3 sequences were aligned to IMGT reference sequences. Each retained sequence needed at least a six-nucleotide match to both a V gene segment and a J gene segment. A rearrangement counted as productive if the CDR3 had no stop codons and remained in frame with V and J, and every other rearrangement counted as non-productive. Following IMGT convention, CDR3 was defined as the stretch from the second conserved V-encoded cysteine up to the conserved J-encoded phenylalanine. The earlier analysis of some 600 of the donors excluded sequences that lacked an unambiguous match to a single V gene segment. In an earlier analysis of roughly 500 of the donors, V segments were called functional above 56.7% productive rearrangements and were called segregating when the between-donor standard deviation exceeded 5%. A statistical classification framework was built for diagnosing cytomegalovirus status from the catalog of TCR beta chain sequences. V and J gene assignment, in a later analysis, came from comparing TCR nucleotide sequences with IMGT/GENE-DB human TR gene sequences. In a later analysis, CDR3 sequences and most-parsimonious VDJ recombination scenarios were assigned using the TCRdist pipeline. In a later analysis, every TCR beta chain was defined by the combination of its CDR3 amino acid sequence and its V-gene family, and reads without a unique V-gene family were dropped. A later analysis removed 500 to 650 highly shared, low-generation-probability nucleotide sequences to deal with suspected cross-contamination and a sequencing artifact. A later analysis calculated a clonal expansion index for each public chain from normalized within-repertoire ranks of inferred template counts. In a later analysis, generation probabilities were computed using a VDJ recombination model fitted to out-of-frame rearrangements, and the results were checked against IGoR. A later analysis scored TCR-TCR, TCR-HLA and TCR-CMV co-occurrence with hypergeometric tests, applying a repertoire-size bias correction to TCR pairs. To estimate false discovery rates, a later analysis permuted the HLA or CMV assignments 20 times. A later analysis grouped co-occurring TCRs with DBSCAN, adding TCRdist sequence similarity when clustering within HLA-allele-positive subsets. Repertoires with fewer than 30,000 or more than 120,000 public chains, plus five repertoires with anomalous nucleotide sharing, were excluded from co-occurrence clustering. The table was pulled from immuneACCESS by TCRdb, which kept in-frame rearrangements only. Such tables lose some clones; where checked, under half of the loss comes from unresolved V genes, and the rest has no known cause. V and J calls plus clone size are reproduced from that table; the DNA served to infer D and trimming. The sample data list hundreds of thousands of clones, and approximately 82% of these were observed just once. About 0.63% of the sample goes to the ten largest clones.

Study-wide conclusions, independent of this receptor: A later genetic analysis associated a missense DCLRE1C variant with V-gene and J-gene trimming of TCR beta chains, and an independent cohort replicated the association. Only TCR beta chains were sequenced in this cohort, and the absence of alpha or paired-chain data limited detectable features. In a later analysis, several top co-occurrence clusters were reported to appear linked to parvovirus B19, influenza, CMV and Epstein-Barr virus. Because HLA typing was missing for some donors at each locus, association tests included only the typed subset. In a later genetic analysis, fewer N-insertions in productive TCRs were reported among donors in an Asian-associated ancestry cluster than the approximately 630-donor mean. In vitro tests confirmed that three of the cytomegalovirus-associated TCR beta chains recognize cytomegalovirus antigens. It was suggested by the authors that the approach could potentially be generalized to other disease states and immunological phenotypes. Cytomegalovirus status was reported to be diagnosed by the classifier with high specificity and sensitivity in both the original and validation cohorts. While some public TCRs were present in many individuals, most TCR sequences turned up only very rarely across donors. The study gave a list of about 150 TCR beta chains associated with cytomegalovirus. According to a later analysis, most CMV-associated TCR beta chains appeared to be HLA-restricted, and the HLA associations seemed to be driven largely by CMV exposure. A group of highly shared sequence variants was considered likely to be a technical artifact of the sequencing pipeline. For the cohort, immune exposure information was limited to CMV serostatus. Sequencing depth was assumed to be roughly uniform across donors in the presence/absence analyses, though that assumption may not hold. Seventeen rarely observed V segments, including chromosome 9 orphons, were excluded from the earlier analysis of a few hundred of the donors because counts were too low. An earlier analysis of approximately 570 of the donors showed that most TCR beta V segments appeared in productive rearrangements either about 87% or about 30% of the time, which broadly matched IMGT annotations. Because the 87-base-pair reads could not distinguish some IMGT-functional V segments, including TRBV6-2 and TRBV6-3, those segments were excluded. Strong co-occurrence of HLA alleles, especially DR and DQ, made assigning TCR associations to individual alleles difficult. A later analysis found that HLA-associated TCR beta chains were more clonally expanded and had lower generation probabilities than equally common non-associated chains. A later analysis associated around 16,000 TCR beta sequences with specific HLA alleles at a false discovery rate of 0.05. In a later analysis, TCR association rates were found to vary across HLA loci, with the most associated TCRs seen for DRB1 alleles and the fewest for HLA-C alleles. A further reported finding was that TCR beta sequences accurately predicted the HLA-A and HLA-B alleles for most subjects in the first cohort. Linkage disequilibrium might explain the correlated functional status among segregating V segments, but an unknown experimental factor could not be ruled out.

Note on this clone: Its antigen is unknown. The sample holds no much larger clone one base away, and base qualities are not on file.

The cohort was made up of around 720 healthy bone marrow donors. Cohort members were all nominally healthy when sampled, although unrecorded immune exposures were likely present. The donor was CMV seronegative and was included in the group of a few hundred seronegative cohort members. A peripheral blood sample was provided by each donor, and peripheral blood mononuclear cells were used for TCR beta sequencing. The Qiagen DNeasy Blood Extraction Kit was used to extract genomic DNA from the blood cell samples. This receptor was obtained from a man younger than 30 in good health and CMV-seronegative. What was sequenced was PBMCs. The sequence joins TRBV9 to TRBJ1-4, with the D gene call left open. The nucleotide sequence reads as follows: TGTGCCAGCAGCCCCTCGGGAGGGAATGAAAAACTGTTTTTT. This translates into CASSPSGGNEKLFF.